What follows is one T cell receptor beta chain and its context. It lacks a known antigen. No clone much larger than this one lies a single base away; base qualities are absent. Sequences MDHEN (CDR1) and SYDVKM (CDR2) are obtained from the germline V gene. V is cut back by 5 bases and J by 3 bases, with 3 bases in the junction unmatched. The CDR3 numbers 13 residues from cysteine through phenylalanine. This entry keeps only the CDR3 DNA: 39 bases, framed from base 1. TCRbeta CDR3 regions were amplified from genomic DNA using the immunoSEQ Assay, a bias-controlled multiplex PCR. As for how the authors treated the data: The number of nucleated cells in each sample was estimated by amplification of reference gene primers within the assay. To quantify the absolute abundance of each unique TCRbeta CDR3 rearrangement, sequence reads were collapsed and filtered. Productive Simpson clonality was computed per sample as the square root of Simpson's diversity index over productive rearrangements. Entries here come from immuneACCESS through TCRdb and include only in-frame sequences with V and J called. Some clones fail to appear in such tables; in the studies checked, an unresolved V gene covers under half of the shortfall, and the cause of the remainder is unknown. The V and J calls and clone size are taken from that table; D and trimming were inferred from the DNA. Here the sample has 35,000 to 50,000 clones; 87% occur a single time. The top ten hold approximately 15% of the sample.

This record comes from a study of blood T cell repertoires in COVID-19 (dated by TCRdb to the early 2020s). Some background on the complete study: Samples covering the acute and convalescent phases of COVID-19 were provided by collaborators in the United States, Italy and Spain. HLA class I and class II types, where available, came from metadata supplied by the sample provider rather than from assay-based typing. The repertoires were made available in a free public database intended to serve as a resource for research on the immune response to SARS-CoV-2. The prospective study material was composed of cDNA or gDNA derived from T cells, B-cell-depleted T cells, or PBMCs. Subjects who had been exposed to COVID-19, were actively infected with it, or had recovered from it provided the deeply sampled blood TCRbeta repertoires that made up the dataset. A de-identified subject ID, COVID-19 status, age in years and sex were almost always included in the sample metadata. The samples were drawn from the first 160 participants of the ongoing ImmuneRACE study and from 1,254 subjects provided by 6 global collaborators.

Results and caveats for the whole study, not just this receptor: Clinical and demographic metadata were provided uncurated, with the amount varying by source and participant.

Whole blood was collected in K2EDTA tubes by collaborating institutions according to the institutions' own protocols. For TCRbeta analysis, collaborators shipped samples in one of three forms: frozen whole blood, isolated PBMCs, or DNA extracted from either of those sample types. The chain employs TRBV28 and TRBJ2-5; 7 junctional bases match TRBD1. The sample comprised peripheral blood. The receptor was isolated from a man between 60 and 75 years old with active COVID-19. The DNA sequence reads TGTGCCAGCAGTGGAACAGGGGAAGAGACCCAGTACTTC. Protein translation: CASSGTGEETQYF.